Included here is one T cell receptor beta chain sequence, with context. Its specificity is unknown. CDR1 and CDR2 (germline): SQVTM, ANQGSEA. This CDR3 has 12 residues. The V end was cut by 7 bases, the J end by 0 bases, with 7 bases between. The sample is drawn from a study of shared clonotypes between healthy human individuals. Whole-study findings and limits: Relative to memory subsets, naive subsets generally showed larger estimated richness.

An assay was performed, and its level was deep. Clones were sequenced by immunoSEQ multiplex PCR, and TCRdb holds only the in-frame ones, with some missing. The sample includes millions of clones, approximately 93% of them seen just once. Donors, without exception, were Caucasian adults residing in Nashville, Tennessee. A CD45RA+ naive subset and a CD45RA-negative memory subset were split from CD4+ cells. Sequenced input: naive CD4+ T cells from PBMCs. Subset in this sample: CD45RA+ positively selected. The sequence was obtained from a man aged 18 to 30 in good health. Some clones in this sample may be carry-over from other donors' samples. The chain recombines TRBV29-1 with TRBJ1-3, with no clear D. The CDR3 spells CSALSSGNTIYF. CDR3 in DNA: TGCAGCGCTCTCTCCTCTGGAAACACCATATATTTT. The full variable domain, completed using reference TRBV29-1 and TRBJ1-3, is SAVISQKPSRDICQRGTSLTIQCQVDSQVTMMFWYRQQPGQSLTLIATANQGSEATYESGFVIDKFPISRPNLTFSTLTVSNMSPEDSSIYLCSALSSGNTIYFGEGSWLTVV.